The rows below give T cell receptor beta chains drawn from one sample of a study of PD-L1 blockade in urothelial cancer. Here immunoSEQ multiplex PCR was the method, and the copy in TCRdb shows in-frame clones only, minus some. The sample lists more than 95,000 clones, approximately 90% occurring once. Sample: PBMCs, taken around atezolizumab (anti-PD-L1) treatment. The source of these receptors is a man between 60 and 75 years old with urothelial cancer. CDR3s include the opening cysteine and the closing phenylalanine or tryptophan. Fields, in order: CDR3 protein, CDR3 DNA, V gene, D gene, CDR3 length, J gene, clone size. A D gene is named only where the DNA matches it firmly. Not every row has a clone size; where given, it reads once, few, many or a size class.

CDR3: CASSPPVVDEQYF
DNA: TGTGCCAGCTCACCACCTGTAGTGGACGAGCAGTACTTC
V: TRBV18
D: NA
length: 13
J: TRBJ2-7
size: NA

CDR3: CASSSQVSDEKLFF
DNA: TGCGCCAGCAGCTCTCAGGTATCCGACGAAAAACTGTTTTTT
V: TRBV5-1
D: NA
length: 14
J: TRBJ1-4
size: NA

CDR3: CASSVGVAGPYNEQFF
DNA: TGTGCCAGCAGCGTAGGGGTAGCGGGGCCCTACAATGAGCAGTTCTTC
V: TRBV9
D: TRBD2
length: 16
J: TRBJ2-1
size: once

CDR3: CASSKWKGAPLVYTF
DNA: TGTGCCAGCAGCAAATGGAAGGGGGCCCCGCTGGTCTACACCTTC
V: TRBV21-1
D: NA
length: 15
J: TRBJ1-2
size: few

CDR3: CASSPLRDRVAKNIQYF
DNA: TGTGCCAGCAGCCCCCTCCGGGACAGGGTAGCCAAAAACATTCAGTACTTC
V: TRBV5-6
D: TRBD1
length: 17
J: TRBJ2-4
size: NA

CDR3: CASSSGQGLGSPLHF
DNA: TGTGCCAGCAGCAGTGGACAGGGCTTAGGGTCACCCCTCCACTTT
V: TRBV5-4
D: TRBD1
length: 15
J: TRBJ1-6
size: NA

CDR3: CASSLSGFSMNTEAFF
DNA: TGTGCCAGCAGCTTATCAGGGTTCAGCATGAACACTGAAGCTTTCTTT
V: TRBV7-9
D: NA
length: 16
J: TRBJ1-1
size: once

CDR3: CASSHPGVTIYF
DNA: TGTGCCAGCAGCCATCCAGGGGTCACCATATATTTT
V: TRBV7-2
D: NA
length: 12
J: TRBJ1-3
size: NA

CDR3: CAVQARGGVGETQYF
DNA: TGTGCCGTTCAAGCCCGCGGGGGAGTAGGAGAGACCCAGTACTTC
V: TRBV27
D: TRBD2
length: 15
J: TRBJ2-5
size: NA

CDR3: CASRARGPRQPQHF
DNA: TGTGCCAGCAGGGCCCGTGGTCCCAGACAGCCCCAGCATTTT
V: TRBV7-9
D: NA
length: 14
J: TRBJ1-5
size: NA

CDR3: CASSRTVNTQYF
DNA: TGTGCCAGCAGTCGGACAGTAAATACGCAGTATTTT
V: TRBV28
D: NA
length: 12
J: TRBJ2-3
size: NA

CDR3: CASSSGQGNNNEQFF
DNA: TGTGCCAGCAGTTCAGGACAGGGAAATAACAATGAGCAGTTCTTC
V: TRBV6-5
D: TRBD1
length: 15
J: TRBJ2-1
size: NA

CDR3: CATKGEEKLFF
DNA: TGTGCCACCAAGGGGGAGGAAAAACTGTTTTTT
V: TRBV2
D: NA
length: 11
J: TRBJ1-4
size: once

CDR3: CASSFHPGQGRDEAFF
DNA: TGTGCCAGCAGTTTCCATCCAGGACAGGGAAGGGATGAAGCTTTCTTT
V: TRBV28
D: TRBD1
length: 16
J: TRBJ1-1
size: NA